These T cell receptor beta chains were read from a single sample in a study of blood T cell repertoires in COVID-19. Only in-frame clones appear in the TCRdb table, and some are missing; sequencing was by immunoSEQ multiplex PCR. In the table there are more than 300,000 clones, over 80% of which are singletons. Sequencing was carried out using peripheral blood. The receptors were sampled from a woman between 50 and 59 years old with COVID-19, enrolled during active disease. Each CDR3 is given with its conserved first and last residue. The order of the fields is V gene, D gene, J gene, clone size, CDR3 DNA, CDR3 protein. The D gene is left open where the match is weak. Only some rows state a clone size, as once, few, many or a class for expanded clones.

TRBV5-4	TRBD1	TRBJ1-1	few	TGTGCCAGCAGCCGGACAGGATTGAACACTGAAGCTTTCTTT	CASSRTGLNTEAFF
TRBV3-1/TRBV3-2	TRBD2	TRBJ2-2	NA	TGTGCCAGCAGCCCCCAGGGAGGAAAAAGCGGGAGGGTCGGGGAGCTGTTTTTT	CASSPQGGKSGRVGELFF
TRBV19	TRBD1	TRBJ2-1	NA	TGTGCCAGTAGCCAGCGGGGACAGGGGCGCTACAATGAGCAGTTCTTC	CASSQRGQGRYNEQFF
TRBV19	TRBD1	TRBJ1-1	NA	TGTGCCAGCCTTCCCGGATTTTCGACAGGGGGAGCTTTCTTT	CASLPGFSTGGAFF
TRBV5-1	NA	TRBJ1-2	once	TGCGCCAGCAGCAATCCTGGTCAGATTAACTATGGCTACACCTTC	CASSNPGQINYGYTF
TRBV2	NA	TRBJ1-1	NA	TGTGCCAGCAGTGAAAAGACCCCGGGGGGCACTGAAGCTTTCTTT	CASSEKTPGGTEAFF
TRBV6-2/TRBV6-3	TRBD1	TRBJ1-5	NA	TGTGCCAGCAGTTACTCCTGGACAGGGGTCAAGCAGCCCCAGCATTTT	CASSYSWTGVKQPQHF
TRBV27	NA	TRBJ1-5	NA	TGTGCCAGCAGTGGGAGGGGCTTCGTCGAGGGTCAGCCCCAGCATTTT	CASSGRGFVEGQPQHF
TRBV11-3	TRBD1	TRBJ2-2	many	TGTGCCAGCAGCTCAAGGGACAGGGGGACCGGGGAGCTGTTTTTT	CASSSRDRGTGELFF
TRBV6-6	TRBD1	TRBJ1-1	NA	TGTGCCAGCAGTTACCGACAGGGTCGACCCACTGAAGCTTTCTTT	CASSYRQGRPTEAFF
TRBV11-3	NA	TRBJ1-2	NA	TGTGCCAGCAGTACTGGGAGGGGCAGCCGGTATCGTGGCTACACCTTC	CASSTGRGSRYRGYTF
TRBV11-2	TRBD2	TRBJ2-3	NA	TGTGCCAGCAGCTTAGGCCATGCGCGGACTAGCGGGGAAGATACGCAGTATTTT	CASSLGHARTSGEDTQYF
TRBV16	NA	TRBJ1-2	once	TGTGCCAGCAGCCAGTACCGGGACAATTGGCGATATGGCTACACCTTC	CASSQYRDNWRYGYTF
TRBV9	TRBD1	TRBJ1-2	NA	TGTGCCAGCAAGAGTGGGGACAGGGTAATTGGCTACACCTTC	CASKSGDRVIGYTF
TRBV14	NA	TRBJ1-6	NA	TGTGCCAGCAGCCATAATAGTAGGGGGAACCGATATAATTCACCCCTCCACTTT	CASSHNSRGNRYNSPLHF
TRBV5-4	NA	TRBJ1-1	NA	TGTGCCAGCAGCGGGGCCCCGAACACTGAAGCTTTCTTT	CASSGAPNTEAFF
TRBV30	NA	TRBJ1-4	NA	TGTGCCTGTCTCGAGCGCGGGCCGGAGAAAAAACTGTTTTTT	CACLERGPEKKLFF
TRBV18	TRBD2	TRBJ2-7	NA	TGTGCCAGCTCCCCTGGAGCTAGCGGGAATGGGTACGAGCAGTACTTC	CASSPGASGNGYEQYF
TRBV19	TRBD1	TRBJ1-2	NA	TGTGCCAGTAGTACCCCCGGACAGGCCATGCCAGCAGGCTACACCTTC	CASSTPGQAMPAGYTF
TRBV12-3/TRBV12-4	NA	TRBJ1-2	NA	TGTGCCAGCAGTCAACGAGTTTATGGCTACACCTTC	CASSQRVYGYTF
TRBV5-1	NA	TRBJ2-1	NA	TGCGCCAGCACTTCCGGGATAGCCTACAATGAGCAGTTCTTC	CASTSGIAYNEQFF
TRBV5-1	TRBD1	TRBJ1-2	NA	TGCGCCAGCAGCCCCACGGACAGGTGGGAGGGCTACACCTTC	CASSPTDRWEGYTF
TRBV7-2	TRBD2	TRBJ2-5	NA	TGTGCCAGCAGCCAAGGACTAGCGGAGTCTGAGACCCAGTACTTC	CASSQGLAESETQYF
TRBV5-6	TRBD1	TRBJ1-5	NA	TGTGCCAGCAGCATTACGGGACAGGGGTTCAATCAGCCCCAGCATTTT	CASSITGQGFNQPQHF
TRBV5-4	TRBD2	TRBJ2-3	NA	TGTGCCAGCTACCGGACTAGCGGGAGTCGTACAGATACGCAGTATTTT	CASYRTSGSRTDTQYF
TRBV3-1/TRBV3-2	TRBD1	TRBJ1-2	NA	TGTGCCAGCAGCCAAGAAAGGGACAGGGGGACGTCTAACTATGGCTACACCTTC	CASSQERDRGTSNYGYTF
TRBV10-3	TRBD1	TRBJ1-3	NA	TGTGCCATCAGGGGACAGGGGGCGTCCTCTGGAAACACCATATATTTT	CAIRGQGASSGNTIYF
TRBV23-1	TRBD1	TRBJ1-2	NA	TGCGCCAGCAGTCAATTATCAGGGGGCTATGGCTACACCTTC	CASSQLSGGYGYTF
TRBV9	NA	TRBJ2-2	many	TGTGCCAGCAGCGTAGGGCAGGGAAGGGGCACCGGGGAGCTGTTTTTT	CASSVGQGRGTGELFF
TRBV30	NA	TRBJ2-1	NA	TGTGCCTGGAGTGGAGGCCGAGGGCTATACAATGAGCAGTTCTTC	CAWSGGRGLYNEQFF
TRBV19	NA	TRBJ2-7	NA	TGTGCCAGTAGTATAAGCCCCGATCTCTCCTACGAGCAGTACTTC	CASSISPDLSYEQYF
TRBV28	NA	TRBJ2-1	NA	TGTGCCAGCAACCCCGCCGGCCTAGCTCAACAAGGGTACAATGAGCAGTTCTTC	CASNPAGLAQQGYNEQFF
TRBV10-3	NA	TRBJ1-5	NA	TGTGCCAACAGCGCAGATAGCAATCAGCCCCAGCATTTT	CANSADSNQPQHF
TRBV3-1/TRBV3-2	NA	TRBJ2-7	NA	TGTGCCAGCAGCCGAGGACAGACCTACGAGCAGTACTTC	CASSRGQTYEQYF
TRBV5-8	NA	TRBJ1-1	NA	TGTGCCAGCAGCTCCCCGAGAGGAACATCGAACACTGAAGCTTTCTTT	CASSSPRGTSNTEAFF
TRBV5-5	NA	TRBJ2-7	NA	TGTGCCAGCAGCTTGCTAACAGGTGGATCCTACGAGCAGTACTTC	CASSLLTGGSYEQYF
TRBV7-6	TRBD2	TRBJ2-5	NA	TGTGCCAGCAGCTCGTTGAGCGGGAGGCATGAGACCCAGTACTTC	CASSSLSGRHETQYF
TRBV12-2	NA	TRBJ2-7	NA	TGTGCAAGTCGACTTAGCGGGGCATTTACCTACGAGCAGTACTTC	CASRLSGAFTYEQYF
TRBV7-3	TRBD1	TRBJ2-3	NA	TGTGCCAGCAGCTTAAGACAGGGAAGCACAGATACGCAGTATTTT	CASSLRQGSTDTQYF
TRBV7-2	NA	TRBJ1-1	NA	TGTGCCAGCAGCTTAGCGTACGACGGGATGCCTGAAGCTTTCTTT	CASSLAYDGMPEAFF
TRBV11-2	TRBD1	TRBJ1-2	NA	TGTGCCAGCAGCTTAGGGAACCGGGACAGGTCATATGGCTACACCTTC	CASSLGNRDRSYGYTF
TRBV6-5	NA	TRBJ2-5	once	TGTGCCAGCAGTAAGGGGCTGGGTGAGACCCAGTACTTC	CASSKGLGETQYF